These T cell receptor beta chains were read from a single sample in a study of blood T cell repertoires in COVID-19. The data were produced by immunoSEQ multiplex PCR, yet TCRdb's version contains in-frame clones alone and is incomplete. The data show roughly 300,000 clones, under 90% seen once. The sample comprised PBMCs or T cells enriched from blood (not recorded which). These receptors were collected from a man aged 25-45 years who had recovered from COVID-19. CDR3s include the opening cysteine and the closing phenylalanine or tryptophan. The order of the fields is D gene, clone size, V gene, J gene, CDR3 DNA, CDR3 protein. D genes are given only for firm matches. Where a row states a size, it is once, few, many or the class of an expanded clone; other rows omit it.

d_gene: .; abundance: .; v_gene: TRBV2; j_gene: TRBJ1-3; CDR3nt: TGTGCCAGCAGTGAAGTCGGGGTTAGGGGAAACACCATATATTTT; CDR3aa: CASSEVGVRGNTIYF
d_gene: TRBD1; abundance: .; v_gene: TRBV4-1; j_gene: TRBJ1-1; CDR3nt: TGCGCCAGCAGCGGAGCCGGGACAGGGACAATGGGGGCTTTCTTT; CDR3aa: CASSGAGTGTMGAFF
d_gene: TRBD2; abundance: .; v_gene: TRBV15; j_gene: TRBJ2-3; CDR3nt: TGTGCCACCTCTCGGGGGGGAAGCACAGATACGCAGTATTTT; CDR3aa: CATSRGGSTDTQYF
d_gene: TRBD1; abundance: .; v_gene: TRBV27; j_gene: TRBJ1-1; CDR3nt: TGTGCCAGCAGTTTTGACAGGGGGCATAGTGAAGCTTTCTTT; CDR3aa: CASSFDRGHSEAFF
d_gene: TRBD1; abundance: .; v_gene: TRBV5-1; j_gene: TRBJ1-3; CDR3nt: TGCGCCAGCAGCCTTACGCCCGAACAGGGGGCGCGGGAAAACACCATATATTTT; CDR3aa: CASSLTPEQGARENTIYF
d_gene: TRBD1; abundance: few; v_gene: TRBV19; j_gene: TRBJ2-7; CDR3nt: TGTGCCAGTAGGGAGAGTACAGGGGGTAGGTACGAGCAGTACTTC; CDR3aa: CASRESTGGRYEQYF
d_gene: TRBD2; abundance: .; v_gene: TRBV3-1/TRBV3-2; j_gene: TRBJ2-1; CDR3nt: TGTGCCAGCAGCCAACGGTCTAGCGGGGGGGCCGAACACAATGAGCAGTTCTTC; CDR3aa: CASSQRSSGGAEHNEQFF
d_gene: TRBD1; abundance: .; v_gene: TRBV4-1; j_gene: TRBJ2-2; CDR3nt: TGCGCCAGCAGCCGTACCGGGACAGGGGTTAGCACCGGGGAGCTGTTTTTT; CDR3aa: CASSRTGTGVSTGELFF
d_gene: .; abundance: .; v_gene: TRBV4-2; j_gene: TRBJ2-3; CDR3nt: TGTGCCAGCAGCCAAGGCGGGGCTAGCACAGATACGCAGTATTTT; CDR3aa: CASSQGGASTDTQYF
d_gene: TRBD1; abundance: .; v_gene: TRBV10-2; j_gene: TRBJ1-5; CDR3nt: TGCGCCAGCAGACAGGGGTCTTATAGCAATCAGCCCCAGCATTTT; CDR3aa: CASRQGSYSNQPQHF
d_gene: TRBD2; abundance: .; v_gene: TRBV9; j_gene: TRBJ2-1; CDR3nt: TGTGCCAGCAGCGCACTAGCGGGCCGCTACAATGAGCAGTTCTTC; CDR3aa: CASSALAGRYNEQFF
d_gene: TRBD1; abundance: .; v_gene: TRBV3-1/TRBV3-2; j_gene: TRBJ2-4; CDR3nt: TGTGCCAGCAGCCCCCGGGACAGGGGAGTAACCAAAAACATTCAGTACTTC; CDR3aa: CASSPRDRGVTKNIQYF
d_gene: .; abundance: .; v_gene: TRBV2; j_gene: TRBJ1-5; CDR3nt: TGTGCCAGCAGTTTAGACAGCCCAAATCAGCCCCAGCATTTT; CDR3aa: CASSLDSPNQPQHF
d_gene: TRBD1; abundance: .; v_gene: TRBV30; j_gene: TRBJ2-5; CDR3nt: TGTGCCTGGGGTTCGGGACAGGGAAAGCAGACCCAGTACTTC; CDR3aa: CAWGSGQGKQTQYF
d_gene: .; abundance: .; v_gene: TRBV10-3; j_gene: TRBJ2-7; CDR3nt: TGTGCCATCAGTGAGCCGGGGTTCTCCTACGAGCAGTACTTC; CDR3aa: CAISEPGFSYEQYF
d_gene: TRBD2; abundance: .; v_gene: TRBV29-1; j_gene: TRBJ2-1; CDR3nt: TGCAGCGGCGGGGGTAGCTCCTACAATGAGCAGTTCTTC; CDR3aa: CSGGGSSYNEQFF
d_gene: TRBD1; abundance: .; v_gene: TRBV30; j_gene: TRBJ1-2; CDR3nt: TGTGCCTGGAGTGCCCTGGGACAGGACCTCTATGGCTACACCTTC; CDR3aa: CAWSALGQDLYGYTF
d_gene: .; abundance: .; v_gene: TRBV15; j_gene: TRBJ1-2; CDR3nt: TGTGCCACCAGCAGGGGGAGGGGGTACGACTATGGCTACACCTTC; CDR3aa: CATSRGRGYDYGYTF
d_gene: TRBD1; abundance: once; v_gene: TRBV30; j_gene: TRBJ1-1; CDR3nt: TGTGCCTGGAGCCCAGGGGGCACTGAAGCTTTCTTT; CDR3aa: CAWSPGGTEAFF
d_gene: TRBD1; abundance: .; v_gene: TRBV25-1; j_gene: TRBJ2-7; CDR3nt: TGTGCCAGCACCCAACAGGGGGCCGGCGAGCAGTACTTC; CDR3aa: CASTQQGAGEQYF
d_gene: .; abundance: .; v_gene: TRBV11-3; j_gene: TRBJ1-3; CDR3nt: TGTGCCAGCAGCATCGACAGATATCCTGGAAACACCATATATTTT; CDR3aa: CASSIDRYPGNTIYF
d_gene: .; abundance: once; v_gene: TRBV14; j_gene: TRBJ1-1; CDR3nt: TGTGCCAGCAGCCAAGCGGGTCTCTTT; CDR3aa: CASSQAGLF
d_gene: .; abundance: .; v_gene: TRBV27; j_gene: TRBJ1-5; CDR3nt: TGTGCCAGCAGTTTAGGGGGGTGGCAGCCCCAGCATTTT; CDR3aa: CASSLGGWQPQHF
d_gene: .; abundance: many; v_gene: TRBV28; j_gene: TRBJ1-3; CDR3nt: TGTGCCAGCAGTGTTACAGCCGGAGGAAACACCATATATTTT; CDR3aa: CASSVTAGGNTIYF
d_gene: .; abundance: .; v_gene: TRBV11-1; j_gene: TRBJ1-6; CDR3nt: TGTGCCAGCAGCCGAGGATCAAACCCTTCCGTTTCACCCCTCCACTTT; CDR3aa: CASSRGSNPSVSPLHF
d_gene: TRBD1; abundance: .; v_gene: TRBV19; j_gene: TRBJ2-1; CDR3nt: TGTGCCAGTAGTATAGAGTGGGGACAGGGGTATGAGCAGTTCTTC; CDR3aa: CASSIEWGQGYEQFF
d_gene: TRBD2; abundance: .; v_gene: TRBV11-3; j_gene: TRBJ2-7; CDR3nt: TGTGCCATCGCGACTAGCGGAGGGGAGCAGTACTTC; CDR3aa: CAIATSGGEQYF
d_gene: TRBD1; abundance: .; v_gene: TRBV10-3; j_gene: TRBJ1-6; CDR3nt: TGTGCCATCAGTGAGACAGGGGCCCGCAATAATTCACCCCTCCACTTT; CDR3aa: CAISETGARNNSPLHF
d_gene: .; abundance: .; v_gene: TRBV27; j_gene: TRBJ1-1; CDR3nt: TGTGCCAGCAGTAATAGGAACACTGAAGCTTTCTTT; CDR3aa: CASSNRNTEAFF
d_gene: .; abundance: .; v_gene: TRBV7-8; j_gene: TRBJ1-6; CDR3nt: TGTGCCAGCAACCCTGCGGGTGGGGGCGTCTATAATTCACCCCTCCACTTT; CDR3aa: CASNPAGGGVYNSPLHF
d_gene: .; abundance: .; v_gene: TRBV5-4; j_gene: TRBJ2-1; CDR3nt: TGTGCCAGCAGCCGGGACTTCTACAATGAGCAGTTCTTC; CDR3aa: CASSRDFYNEQFF
d_gene: .; abundance: .; v_gene: TRBV29-1; j_gene: TRBJ2-1; CDR3nt: TGCAGCGTTGAAGGTGGAGGGGCGCGGGTCAATGAGCAGTTCTTC; CDR3aa: CSVEGGGARVNEQFF